The 24 T cell receptor beta chains below come from one sample, sequenced in a study of T cells in narcolepsy. The table came from immunoSEQ multiplex PCR; TCRdb's copy has only in-frame clones and leaves some out. Found here are 30,000 to 35,000 clones, about 85% of them singletons; the top ten hold roughly 1%. Sequenced input: memory (CD45RA-) CD4+ T cells from blood. Receptors originate from a human donor in good health.

V usage is TRBV28 and J usage is TRBJ2-7; 8 nucleotides line up with TRBD2. Germline V CDR1 and CDR2: MDHEN, SYDVKM. This CDR3 has 15 residues. V lost 4 bases and J lost 0; bases outside the gene matches: 5. The CDR3 loop is CASSSSGRTSYEQYF. As DNA, the CDR3 is TGTGCCAGCAGTTCCAGCGGGAGAACCTCCTACGAGCAGTACTTC.

The V and J genes are TRBV11-2 and TRBJ1-3; a possible D gene is TRBD1 (5 bases). Per the germline V gene, CDR1 is SGHAT and CDR2 is FQNNGV. V shed 3 bases and J shed 6 bases, with 15 bases lying between them. The CDR3 is 15 amino acids. The DNA of the CDR3 is TGTGCCAGCAGCTTTGGGGAGGGAGGGGTAAACACCATATATTTT. Amino acid sequence: CASSFGEGGVNTIYF. The entire variable domain, with the rest obtained from reference TRBV11-2 and TRBJ1-3, is as follows: EAGVAQSPRYKIIEKRQSVAFWCNPISGHATLYWYQQILGQGPKLLIQFQNNGVVDDSQLPKDRFSAERLKGVDSTLKIQPAKLEDSAVYLCASSFGEGGVNTIYFGEGSWLTVV.

This chain connects TRBV4-2 to TRBJ2-3, with 10 bases matching TRBD2. The CDR3 sequence is 18 residues long. V lost 1 base and J lost 3; bases outside the gene matches: 10. Per the germline V gene, CDR1 is LGHNA and CDR2 is YNFKEQ. DNA for the CDR3: TGTGCCAGCAGCCAAGTAACTAGCGGGGCGAGGTCGACAGATACGCAGTATTTT. Residues: CASSQVTSGARSTDTQYF.

V gene TRBV14 combines with J gene TRBJ2-2; no clear D gene. CDR1 and CDR2 from the germline V gene are SGHDN and FVKESK. With 4 bases removed from V and 3 bases from J, the gap between germline ends came to 6 bases. The CDR3 consists of 13 residues. CDR3 coding DNA: TGTGCCAGCAGCCCTCAGTACACCGGGGAGCTGTTTTTT. Translation gives CASSPQYTGELFF.

The genes are TRBV2 and TRBJ1-1; D is ambiguous. Trimming took off 7 bases at V and 0 bases at J, with 15 bases between the two ends. The germline CDR1 and CDR2 sequences are SNHLY and FYNNEI. The CDR3 spans 15 residues. The DNA for the CDR3 is TGTGCCAGCAAGGTCAGGAATTTCATGAACACTGAAGCTTTCTTT. This sequence encodes CASKVRNFMNTEAFF.

The CDR3 nucleotides read TGCGCCAGCAGCCCCAGGGGAGCGGGAGGCATCGAGCAGTACTTC. It encodes CASSPRGAGGIEQYF. The rearrangement joins TRBV5-1 to TRBJ2-7; 9 bases align to TRBD2. The CDR3 is 15 residues long. Germline CDR1 is SGHRS and CDR2 is YFSETQ. The V gene end was trimmed by 4 bases and the J gene end by 6 bases; junction bases not matched to a gene: 11.

By share of the sample, this clone is medium-sized. The CDR3 protein is CASSLLAPNTEAFF. CDR3 nucleotides: TGTGCCAGCAGCTTGTTGGCACCGAACACTGAAGCTTTCTTT. The rearrangement uses TRBV5-4 and TRBJ1-1; unclear D gene. Germline V gives CDR1 SGHNT, CDR2 YYREEE (reference sequence). This CDR3 region has 14 residues. V gave up 1 base and J gave up 1 base, with 8 bases separating them.

The count of this clone is one. The chain joins TRBV2 to TRBJ2-5, with TRBD1 identical over 11 bases. The CDR3 is made up of 16 amino acids. The germline V gene encodes CDR1 SNHLY and CDR2 FYNNEI. Unmatched junction bases numbered 10, after V lost 6 bases and J lost 4 bases. The CDR3 region has the DNA TGTGCCAGCAGGGGGACAGGGGGTAGAGGAAGAGAGACCCAGTACTTC. It translates to CASRGTGGRGRETQYF.

In DNA, the CDR3 is TGTGCCAGCAGTTGGGCCAACACCGGGGAGCTGTTTTTT. Protein sequence: CASSWANTGELFF. This chain joins TRBV6-5 and TRBJ2-2; no definite D call. Germline CDR1 and CDR2: MNHEY and SVGAGI. The CDR3 totals 13 residues. The V and J ends lost 4 bases and 2 bases respectively, with 5 bases between them.

This rearrangement joins TRBV5-6 to TRBJ2-7; D perhaps matches TRBD1 (6 bases). CDR1 and CDR2 (germline): SGHDT, YYEEEE. The CDR3 runs 14 residues. V lost 5 bases, J lost 2 bases, and 14 bases lay in between. CDR3 in DNA: TGTGCCAGCAGGCAGCGGAACAGGGCCTACGAGCAGTACTTC. Residues: CASRQRNRAYEQYF.

V is TRBV4-3 and J is TRBJ2-7; D uncertain. From germline, CDR1 is LGHNA and CDR2 YSLEER. The CDR3 contains 14 residues. Trimming removed 0 bases from V and 6 bases from J, with 12 bases in between. DNA of the CDR3: TGCGCCAGCAGCCAAGAAGGTTCAGTTTCCGAGCAGTACTTC. Encoded protein: CASSQEGSVSEQYF.

The V call is TRBV7-3, the J call TRBJ2-1, with TRBD1 matching 9 bases. CDR1 is SGHTA, CDR2 FQGTGA, per germline. The CDR3 has 17 amino acids. V shed 3 bases and J 7 bases; nucleotides not matched to a gene: 13. CDR3 sequence: CASSFSPAGQGMNEQFF. CDR3 DNA: TGTGCCAGCAGCTTTTCCCCCGCGGGACAGGGTATGAATGAGCAGTTCTTC.

The gene calls are TRBV9 and TRBJ2-1; 13 positions agree with TRBD2. The trim removed 2 bases at V and 6 bases at J, leaving 5 bases unmatched. Germline lookup yields CDR1 SGDLS and CDR2 YYNGEE. The CDR3 spans 16 residues. The CDR3 reads CASSVGLAGASNEQFF. The CDR3 DNA is TGTGCCAGCAGCGTCGGACTAGCGGGGGCCAGCAATGAGCAGTTCTTC.

The rearrangement links TRBV10-3 to TRBJ1-2; D is possibly TRBD1 (6 bases). CDR1 is ENHRY and CDR2 is SYGVKD in the germline V gene. CDR3 length equals 16 residues. The ends were cut back, 2 bases at V and 0 bases at J, with 13 bases in the middle. CDR3 in amino acids: CAISEGEGGANYGYTF. The CDR3 region has the DNA TGTGCCATCAGTGAGGGGGAGGGGGGAGCTAACTATGGCTACACCTTC.

The chain carries TRBV11-2 and TRBJ2-5, with unresolved D. The CDR3 runs 15 residues. CDR1 is SGHAT and CDR2 is FQNNGV in the germline V gene. V was pared by 1 base and J by 2 bases, with 11 bases between. The chain's CDR3 is CASSLGAGGQETQYF. CDR3 bases: TGTGCCAGCAGCTTAGGGGCTGGCGGACAAGAGACCCAGTACTTC.

As to this clone: A read error may account for a junction end that differs from germline. The rearrangement links TRBV7-9 to TRBJ1-3; D gene uncertain. CDR3 length: 15 residues. CDR1 is SEHNR and CDR2 is FQNEAQ in the germline V gene (reference sequence). The CDR3 coding sequence is TGTGCCAGCAGATTAGAACCCGGTCCAGGAAACACCATATATTTT. It yields the protein CASRLEPGPGNTIYF.

V usage is TRBV4-1 and J usage is TRBJ2-7, with D uncertain. The CDR3 runs to 15 residues. V was shortened by 0 bases and J by 1 base, with 10 bases between the two germline ends. Per the germline V gene, CDR1 is MGHRA and CDR2 is YSYEKL. The DNA for the CDR3 is TGCGCCAGCAGCCAAGACCTTTGGCTTTCCTACGAGCAGTACTTC. This translates into CASSQDLWLSYEQYF.

The V gene is TRBV6-6, the J gene TRBJ1-2; TRBD1 agrees at 9 bases. Per germline, CDR1 MNHNY and CDR2 SVGAGI (reference sequence). The CDR3 is made up of 13 amino acids. V dropped 5 bases and J dropped 8; count of bases not matched to a gene: 6. The CDR3 loop reads CASSGDRDRGYTF. The CDR3 coding sequence is TGTGCCAGCAGTGGGGACAGGGATCGGGGCTACACCTTC.

The rearrangement links TRBV5-4 to TRBJ1-1, with D unclear. The CDR3 covers 14 residues. V lost 4 bases and J 6 bases, leaving 16 bases between the germline ends. The germline gives CDR1 SGHNT, CDR2 YYREEE (reference sequence). In DNA form, the CDR3 reads TGTGCCAGCAGCCCCGGCAGAGCTGGGGCTGAAGCTTTCTTT. Its protein is CASSPGRAGAEAFF. Drawing the rest from reference TRBV5-4 and TRBJ1-1, the complete variable domain is ETGVTQSPTHLIKTRGQQVTLRCSSQSGHNTVSWYQQALGQGPQFIFQYYREEENGRGNFPPRFSGLQFPNYSSELNVNALELDDSALYLCASSPGRAGAEAFFGQGTRLTVV.

The chain employs TRBV5-4 and TRBJ1-4, with D tentatively TRBD1 (6 bases). Trimming cost V 2 bases and J 0 bases, with 8 bases left between them. CDR1 is SGHNT, CDR2 YYREEE, per germline (reference sequence). CDR3 length equals 15 residues. The CDR3 sequence: CASSFGTTTNEKLFF. The CDR3 DNA is TGTGCCAGCAGCTTCGGGACAACAACTAATGAAAAACTGTTTTTT.

This chain connects TRBV2 to TRBJ1-5, with a weak D call TRBD1 (6 bases). CDR1 and CDR2 (germline): SNHLY, FYNNEI. V shed 0 bases and J shed 4 bases, with 7 bases lying between them. The CDR3 is 14 amino acids. The CDR3 bases are TGTGCCAGCAGTGAAGCGCAGGGGAATCAGCCCCAGCATTTT. It yields the protein CASSEAQGNQPQHF.

The chain combines TRBV4-1 with TRBJ1-3; 7 positions agree with TRBD1. CDR1 is MGHRA and CDR2 is YSYEKL in the germline V gene. With 4 bases clipped from V and 3 bases from J, the junction kept 9 bases outside the gene matches. The CDR3 totals 16 residues. CDR3 coding DNA: TGCGCCAGCAGCCCTGCAGGGGGACCTGATGGAAACACCATATATTTT. It is translated as CASSPAGGPDGNTIYF.

This chain uses TRBV5-6 with TRBJ2-7; TRBD2 matches at 11 bases. Germline loops: CDR1 SGHDT, CDR2 YYEEEE. The CDR3 length is 15 residues. Germline trimming cut 5 bases from V and 2 bases from J; bases unmatched to any gene: 6. The chain's CDR3 is CASRIAGGSTYEQYF. CDR3 coding DNA: TGTGCCAGCAGAATAGCGGGAGGGAGTACCTACGAGCAGTACTTC.

The gene calls are TRBV6-5 and TRBJ2-3; 9 bases map to TRBD2. Trimming took 6 bases from V and 2 from J; bases not matched to a gene: 3. The CDR3 is 14 amino acids. Germline lookup yields CDR1 MNHEY and CDR2 SVGAGI. This CDR3 reads CASRLAGPTDTQYF. DNA of the CDR3: TGTGCCAGCAGGCTAGCGGGGCCCACAGATACGCAGTATTTT.